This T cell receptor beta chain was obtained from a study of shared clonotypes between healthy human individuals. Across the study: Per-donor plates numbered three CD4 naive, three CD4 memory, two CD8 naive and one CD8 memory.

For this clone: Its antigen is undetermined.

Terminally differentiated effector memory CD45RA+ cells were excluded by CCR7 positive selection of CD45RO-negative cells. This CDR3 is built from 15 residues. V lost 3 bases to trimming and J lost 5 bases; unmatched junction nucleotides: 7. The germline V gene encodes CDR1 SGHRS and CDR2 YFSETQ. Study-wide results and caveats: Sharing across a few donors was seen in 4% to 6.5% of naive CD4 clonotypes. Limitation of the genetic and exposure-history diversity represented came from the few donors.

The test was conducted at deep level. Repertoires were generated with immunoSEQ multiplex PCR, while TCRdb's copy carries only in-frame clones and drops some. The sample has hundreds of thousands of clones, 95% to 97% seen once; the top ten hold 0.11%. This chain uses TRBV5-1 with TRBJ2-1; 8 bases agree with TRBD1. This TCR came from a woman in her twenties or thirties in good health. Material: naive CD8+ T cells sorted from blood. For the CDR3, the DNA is TGCGCCAGCAGCTGGGGACAGGCTACAAACAATGAGCAGTTCTTC. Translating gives CASSWGQATNNEQFF.